In this sample, the clone carrying this TCR beta chain turned up many times. Its antigen is not known. Specified time point: patch test 2, 6 weeks after DPC sensitization. The treatment denotes: therapeutic diphenylcyclopropenone sensitization with weekly scalp DPC. These data originate in a study of human T cells and chemical hapten exposure. Study background: Researchers reported sensitizing a roughly 2 cm by roughly 2 cm upper inner arm skin site with 2% DPC.

Each cDNA molecule in the library carried unique molecular identifiers. Each CDR3 protein gets one entry after TCRdb re-called the RACE reads with MiXCR. The data contain about 100,000 distinct CDR3 sequences, about an eighth of them singletons. CDR3 length: 14 amino acids. Trimming took off 3 bases at V and 6 bases at J, with 12 bases between the two ends. Germline values: CDR1 SEHNR, CDR2 FQNEAQ (reference sequence). Study results and caveats: Donor immune responses may differ from healthy people's, since all donors had alopecia.

The clonotype originates from a woman between 40 and 50 years old with alopecia areata. Some clones in this sample may be carry-over from other donors' samples. The chain combines TRBV7-9 with TRBJ2-1; maybe TRBD2 (5 bases). Material: whole blood, obtained in connection with sensitization to the hapten diphenylcyclopropenone (DPC). CDR3 sequence reads: CASSFRPSSNEQFF. The CDR3 bases are TGTGCCAGCAGCTTCCGGCCTAGCTCCAATGAGCAGTTCTTC.